Included here is one TCR beta chain sequence, with context. Its target is unknown. The sample originates from a study of chemoradiotherapy in HPV16-positive cancers. The CDR3 is made up of 17 amino acids. The germline V gene encodes CDR1 SGHAT and CDR2 FQNNGV. V lost 1 base and J 0 bases, leaving 13 bases between the germline ends. Here immunoSEQ multiplex PCR was the method, and the copy in TCRdb shows in-frame clones only, minus some. The sample shows tens of thousands of clones, more than 90% of them seen only once. Samples were taken several times over chemoradiotherapy. Points from the study as a whole: The functional HPV-specific definition rests on just a couple of HPV16-positive patients.

Source: blood, taken from a patient who underwent chemoradiotherapy. V usage is TRBV11-2 and J usage is TRBJ2-4, with D possibly matching TRBD2 (5 bases). The receptor was isolated from a human donor with HPV-associated anogenital cancer. Here the CDR3 DNA reads TGTGCCAGCAGCTTAGGACGAGGGTCCTTAGCCAAAAACATTCAGTACTTC. Translation: CASSLGRGSLAKNIQYF.